This T cell receptor (beta chain) derives from a study of T cell repertoires in cytomegalovirus infection. About the research overall: Public signatures in TCR beta pointed to CMV infection and matching HLA type. Whole-study results and caveats: Based on cumulative public TCR beta family frequency, carriers of CMV plus the relevant HLA were identified. HLA-C-restricted CMV-specific TCR beta clonotypes prevailed in the ex vivo response.

This CDR3 comprises 19 residues. The V segment lost 7 bases and the J segment 3 bases; nucleotides outside the gene matches: 22. From germline, CDR1 is MNHEY and CDR2 SVGEGT. Only a few counts were recorded for this clonotype. Antigen unknown. TCRdb recomputed calls from the reads with MiXCR, one row per CDR3 protein. The table lists approximately 170,000 distinct CDR3 sequences, 17% of them singletons, with around 20% in the top ten. The chain has TRBV6-2 or TRBV6-3 and TRBJ2-7, with 9 bases lining up with TRBD1. This receptor was taken from a human donor in good health (CMV status not recorded). Some clones in this sample may be carry-over from other donors' samples. The sample consisted of CD8+ T cells from PBMCs. This CDR3 is CASTPGTGRWGGHYYEQYF. The CDR3 coding sequence is TGTGCCAGCACTCCCGGGACAGGGAGGTGGGGAGGCCATTACTACGAGCAGTACTTC.